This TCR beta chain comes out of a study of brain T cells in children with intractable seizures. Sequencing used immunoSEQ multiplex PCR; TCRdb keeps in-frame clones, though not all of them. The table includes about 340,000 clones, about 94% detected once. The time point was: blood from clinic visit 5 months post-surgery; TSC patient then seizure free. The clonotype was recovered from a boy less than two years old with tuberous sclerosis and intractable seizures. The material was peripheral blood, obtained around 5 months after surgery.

The CDR3 sequence: CASSQTISPLLAGDTDTQYF. The CDR3 region has the DNA TGCGCCAGCAGCCAAACGATCTCCCCACTTCTAGCGGGGGACACAGATACGCAGTATTTT. The V call is TRBV4-1, the J call TRBJ2-3; 10 positions agree with TRBD2. Germline V gene data show CDR1 as MGHRA and CDR2 as YSYEKL. This CDR3 spans 20 amino acids. Trimming took 2 bases from V and 2 from J; bases not matched to a gene: 16.